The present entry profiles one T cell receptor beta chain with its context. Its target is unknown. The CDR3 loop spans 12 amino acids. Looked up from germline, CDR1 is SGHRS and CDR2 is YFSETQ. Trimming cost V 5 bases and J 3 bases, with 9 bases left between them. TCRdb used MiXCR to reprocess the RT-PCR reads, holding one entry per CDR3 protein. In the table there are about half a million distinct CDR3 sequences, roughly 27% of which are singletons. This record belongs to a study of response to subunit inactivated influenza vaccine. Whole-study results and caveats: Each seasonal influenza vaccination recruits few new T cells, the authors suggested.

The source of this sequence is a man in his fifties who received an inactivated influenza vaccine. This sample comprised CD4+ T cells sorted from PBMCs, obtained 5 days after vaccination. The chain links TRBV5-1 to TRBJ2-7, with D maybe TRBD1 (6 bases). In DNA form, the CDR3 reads TGCGCCAGCAGACAGGACAGCTACGAGCAGTACTTC. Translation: CASRQDSYEQYF.